The 14 T cell receptor beta chains below come from one sample, sequenced in a study of technical replicates of blood from several donors. Profiled with immunoSEQ multiplex PCR; TCRdb holds only in-frame clones, not every one. The repertoire includes tens of thousands of clones, 98% of them detected once, and roughly 0.17% sits in the top ten. The sequenced material came from T cells isolated from PBMCs. These receptors were obtained from a human donor in good health.

The chain has TRBV6-5 and TRBJ1-4; D possibly corresponds to TRBD1 (6 bases). Per germline, CDR1 MNHEY and CDR2 SVGAGI. Trimming stripped 2 bases from V and 5 bases from J, with 15 bases between. This CDR3 has 16 residues. CDR3 in amino acids: CASSYRGGGSNEKLFF. CDR3 sequence (DNA): TGTGCCAGCAGTTACAGGGGGGGCGGGTCGAATGAAAAACTGTTTTTT.

The chain employs TRBV5-1 and TRBJ2-7, with 9 bases aligning to TRBD1. This CDR3 contains 14 residues. Germline V CDR1 and CDR2: SGHRS, YFSETQ. Trimming took 5 bases from V and 3 from J; bases not matched to a gene: 6. This CDR3 reads CASSFGTGNYEQYF. The CDR3 DNA is TGCGCCAGCAGTTTTGGGACAGGGAACTACGAGCAGTACTTC. Complete variable domain (other parts from reference TRBV5-1 and TRBJ2-7): KAGVTQTPRYLIKTRGQQVTLSCSPISGHRSVSWYQQTPGQGLQFLFEYFSETQRNKGNFPGRFSGRQFSNSRSEMNVSTLELGDSALYLCASSFGTGNYEQYFGPGTRLTVT.

This chain uses TRBV10-2 with TRBJ2-2; D unresolved. The germline gives CDR1 WSHSY, CDR2 SAAADI. The CDR3 consists of 12 residues. V was trimmed by 6 bases and J by 7 bases, leaving 9 bases between them. The CDR3: CASSRLYGELFF. In DNA form, the CDR3 reads TGCGCCAGCAGCCGACTGTACGGGGAGCTGTTTTTT.

V usage is TRBV28 and J usage is TRBJ2-2, with D unresolved. V dropped 3 bases and J dropped 9 bases, with 5 bases sitting between them. Germline loops: CDR1 MDHEN, CDR2 SYDVKM. There are 11 residues in the CDR3. CDR3 region: CASSFGRELFF. CDR3 nucleotides: TGTGCCAGCAGTTTTGGGCGGGAGCTGTTTTTT.

The chain's CDR3 is CASSYQDSRRETQYF. In DNA form, the CDR3 reads TGTGCCAGCAGTTACCAGGACAGCCGGAGGGAGACCCAGTACTTC. This sequence joins TRBV6-6 and TRBJ2-5; a possible D gene is TRBD1 (6 bases). V lost 2 bases and J lost 5, with 15 bases in between. The germline CDR1 and CDR2 sequences are MNHNY and SVGAGI (reference sequence). The CDR3 is 15 amino acids.

The V call is TRBV5-1, the J call TRBJ1-1; no clear D. The CDR3 spans 14 residues. Trimming removed 5 bases from V and 1 base from J, with 12 bases in between. Germline loops: CDR1 SGHRS, CDR2 YFSETQ. The CDR3 is CASSDRAGNTEAFF. The DNA for the CDR3 is TGCGCCAGCAGTGATCGGGCGGGGAACACTGAAGCTTTCTTT.

This chain uses TRBV5-8 with TRBJ2-6, with D tentatively TRBD1 (5 bases). CDR1 and CDR2 from the germline V gene are SGHTS and YDEGEE. V dropped 1 base and J dropped 3 bases, with 8 bases sitting between them. The CDR3 has 15 amino acids. The CDR3: CASSLQGFGANVLTF. The CDR3 nucleotides read TGTGCCAGCAGCTTGCAGGGTTTTGGGGCCAACGTCCTGACTTTC.

The chain recombines TRBV4-1 with TRBJ2-1; 15 bases agree with TRBD2. The germline gives CDR1 MGHRA, CDR2 YSYEKL. This CDR3 region has 21 residues. The J segment lost 0 bases and the V segment lost 5 bases, leaving 14 bases of the junction unmatched. CDR3 bases: TGCGCCAGCAGCGTTCGGACTAGCGGGAGGGCCGGGGCGAGCTCCTACAATGAGCAGTTCTTC. As protein: CASSVRTSGRAGASSYNEQFF.

The chain uses TRBV10-3 and TRBJ2-1, with 16 bases fitting TRBD2. J was trimmed by 1 base and V by 4 bases; bases with no gene match: 4. Germline V gene data show CDR1 as ENHRY and CDR2 as SYGVKD. The CDR3 runs 18 residues. The CDR3 nucleotides are TGTGCCATCAGTGGTGGGACTAGCGGGGGGGTTTCCTACAATGAGCAGTTCTTC. Translating it yields CAISGGTSGGVSYNEQFF.

The chain carries TRBV7-9 and TRBJ1-1; 9 bases agree with TRBD1. With V trimmed by 0 bases and J by 2 bases, 4 bases remained unmatched. The CDR3 runs 16 residues. Germline assignment: CDR1 SEHNR and CDR2 FQNEAQ (reference sequence). CDR3 loop: CASSLAGQGSNTEAFF. The CDR3 bases are TGTGCCAGCAGCTTAGCCGGACAGGGGTCAAACACTGAAGCTTTCTTT.

The chain combines TRBV28 with TRBJ2-7; 7 nucleotides match TRBD1. CDR3 length: 15 amino acids. Germline V CDR1 and CDR2: MDHEN, SYDVKM. Losses at the gene ends were 4 bases for V and 2 bases for J; bases not matched to a gene: 8. In DNA, the CDR3 is TGTGCCAGCAGTTCTACCGGGACAGTCACCTACGAGCAGTACTTC. Residues: CASSSTGTVTYEQYF. Using reference TRBV28 and TRBJ2-7 for the parts outside the CDR3, the full variable domain is DVKVTQSSRYLVKRTGEKVFLECVQDMDHENMFWYRQDPGLGLRLIYFSYDVKMKEKGDIPEGYSVSREKKERFSLILESASTNQTSMYLCASSSTGTVTYEQYFGPGTRLTVT.

V gene TRBV10-2 combines with J gene TRBJ2-3; no clear D gene. V shed 4 bases and J shed 1 base, with 6 bases lying between them. The CDR3 runs to 13 residues. Germline lookup yields CDR1 WSHSY and CDR2 SAAADI. The CDR3, as DNA: TGCGCCAGCAGTGCGCCGGGCACAGATACGCAGTATTTT. It specifies CASSAPGTDTQYF.

V gene TRBV7-8 combines with J gene TRBJ2-1; 10 positions agree with TRBD2. V lost 1 base to trimming and J lost 6 bases; unmatched junction nucleotides: 3. Germline CDR1 reads SGHVS; CDR2 reads FQNEAQ. This CDR3 region has 15 residues. For the CDR3, the DNA is TGTGCCAGCAGCTTAGTTGCTAGCGGGAGCAATGAGCAGTTCTTC. Translated, it gives CASSLVASGSNEQFF.

This rearrangement joins TRBV7-9 to TRBJ1-5, with no clear D. The CDR3 is 14 amino acids. V was shortened by 5 bases and J by 0 bases, with 8 bases between the two germline ends. Germline CDR1 SEHNR, CDR2 FQNEAQ (reference sequence). CDR3 loop: CASSADNSNQPQHF. CDR3 DNA: TGTGCCAGCAGCGCTGACAATAGCAATCAGCCCCAGCATTTT.